The next 2 T cell receptor beta chains were all read from a single sample in a study of T cell responses to AZD1222 COVID-19 vaccine (dated by TCRdb to the early 2020s). The method behind the library was the immunoSEQ multiplex PCR assay. The clones in this table, taken by TCRdb from immuneACCESS, are in-frame only. Not every clone is retained; where verified, under half of the shortfall comes from an unresolved V gene, and the cause of the rest is unknown. The sample yields approximately 180,000 clones; less than 95% were counted once. About 2.6% of the sample is taken by the ten largest. The time point label, read with the paper, signifies: baseline before first vaccination. The input for sequencing was peripheral blood, taken on day 0 of AZD1222 vaccination. These receptor sequences come from an adult in good health.

The genes are TRBV7-3 and TRBJ2-2; 7 positions match TRBD1. This CDR3 has 15 amino acids. V was pared by 5 bases and J by 5 bases, with 8 bases of the junction left unmatched. CDR1 and CDR2 (germline): SGHTA, FQGTGA. CDR3 DNA: TGTGCCAGCAGCAGAAACAGGGGCCGGACCGGGGAGCTGTTTTTT. Amino acid sequence: CASSRNRGRTGELFF.

The V and J genes are TRBV7-3 and TRBJ2-1, with 12 bases aligning to TRBD2. V lost 6 bases to trimming and J lost 12 bases; unmatched junction nucleotides: 12. The V gene's germline CDR1 is SGHTA and CDR2 FQGTGA. This CDR3 spans 15 amino acids. The chain's CDR3 is CASSPSLAGGIPQFF. In nucleotides, the CDR3 is TGTGCCAGCAGTCCCTCCCTAGCGGGGGGGATCCCGCAGTTCTTC.